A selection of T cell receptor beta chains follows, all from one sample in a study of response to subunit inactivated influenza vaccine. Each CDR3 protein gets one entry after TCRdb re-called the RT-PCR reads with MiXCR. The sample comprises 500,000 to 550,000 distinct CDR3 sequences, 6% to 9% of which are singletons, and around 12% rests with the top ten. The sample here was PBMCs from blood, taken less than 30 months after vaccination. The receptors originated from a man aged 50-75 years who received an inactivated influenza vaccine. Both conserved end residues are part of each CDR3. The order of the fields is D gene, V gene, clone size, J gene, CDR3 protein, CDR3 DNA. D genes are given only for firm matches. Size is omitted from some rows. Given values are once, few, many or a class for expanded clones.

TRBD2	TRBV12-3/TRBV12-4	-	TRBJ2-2	CASNVAGGNTGELFF	TGTGCCAGCAACGTAGCGGGAGGGAACACCGGGGAGCTGTTTTTT
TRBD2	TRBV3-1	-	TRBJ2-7	CASSPLAGGTEQYF	TGTGCCAGCAGCCCACTAGCGGGAGGGACCGAGCAGTACTTC
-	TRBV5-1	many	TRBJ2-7	CASSDSSNSYEQYF	TGCGCCAGCAGCGACAGCTCCAACTCCTACGAGCAGTACTTC
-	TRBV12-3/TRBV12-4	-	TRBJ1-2	CASSLAGGGVGYGYTF	TGTGCCAGCAGTTTAGCGGGAGGAGGGGTTGGCTATGGCTACACCTTC
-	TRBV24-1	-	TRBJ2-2	CATSDPQTETNTGELFF	TGTGCCACCAGTGATCCCCAGACAGAGACGAACACCGGGGAGCTGTTTTTT
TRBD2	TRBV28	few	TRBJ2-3	CASKLAGASRLDTQYF	TGTGCCAGCAAATTGGCGGGAGCGAGCAGGTTAGATACGCAGTATTTT
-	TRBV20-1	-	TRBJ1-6	CSARDRGPYNSPLHF	TGCAGTGCTAGAGATCGGGGGCCTTATAATTCACCCCTCCACTTT
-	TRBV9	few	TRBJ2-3	CASSVADNYVTDTQYF	TGTGCCAGCAGCGTTGCGGACAACTACGTCACAGATACGCAGTATTTT
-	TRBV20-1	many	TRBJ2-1	CSAPSGGEQFF	TGCAGTGCCCCCAGTGGCGGTGAGCAGTTCTTC
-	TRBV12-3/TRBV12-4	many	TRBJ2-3	CASRRPGPDTQYF	TGTGCCAGCAGACGGCCCGGGCCAGATACGCAGTATTTT
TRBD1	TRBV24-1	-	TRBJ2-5	CATSDGDRGEETQYF	TGTGCCACCAGTGATGGGGACAGGGGAGAAGAGACCCAGTACTTC
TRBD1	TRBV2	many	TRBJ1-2	CASSSLPTGTANYGYTF	TGTGCCAGCAGTTCGCTCCCGACCGGGACAGCAAACTATGGCTACACCTTC
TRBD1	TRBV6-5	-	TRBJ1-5	CASSYGQGANQPQHF	TGTGCCAGCAGTTACGGGCAGGGGGCCAATCAGCCCCAGCATTTT